These 21 T cell receptor beta chains came from one sample sequenced in a study of blood T cell repertoires in COVID-19. Measured with immunoSEQ multiplex PCR; TCRdb has only the in-frame clones, and not every one. Of a few hundred thousand clones listed, more than 85% are singletons. Sequencing was performed on PBMCs or T cells enriched from blood (not recorded which). The receptors shown here come from a woman aged 25 to 39 who had recovered from COVID-19.

V and J are TRBV6-1 and TRBJ1-1; 12 bases fit TRBD1. Germline V gene sequence: CDR1 MNHNS, CDR2 SASEGT. The CDR3 has 18 residues. J gave up 3 bases and V 4 bases, and 12 bases lay outside the gene matches. The CDR3 is CASSVLWDRGRRYTEAFF. The CDR3 region has the DNA TGTGCCAGCAGTGTCCTTTGGGACAGGGGGCGACGGTACACTGAAGCTTTCTTT.

The chain combines TRBV12-3 or TRBV12-4 with TRBJ1-1; 8 nucleotides align to TRBD1. Losses at the gene ends were 5 bases for V and 5 bases for J; bases not matched to a gene: 1. This CDR3 is 12 amino acids long. CDR3 region: CASSTGGTEAFF. CDR3 sequence (DNA): TGTGCCAGCAGTACAGGGGGAACTGAAGCTTTCTTT.

The gene calls are TRBV27 and TRBJ2-1; 10 nucleotides match TRBD1. Trimming took 6 bases from V and 3 from J; bases not matched to a gene: 5. Germline V gene lookup returns CDR1 MNHEY and CDR2 SMNVEV (reference sequence). This CDR3 has 15 amino acids. The CDR3 region is CASRDGQGVYNEQFF. CDR3 sequence (DNA): TGTGCCAGCAGGGACGGACAGGGGGTCTACAATGAGCAGTTCTTC.

CDR3 amino acids: CASSPQGGRVRYF. For the CDR3, the DNA is TGTGCCAGCAGCCCACAAGGGGGCAGGGTACGGTACTTC. This rearrangement joins TRBV7-3 to TRBJ2-7; 7 bases are a match to TRBD1. Per the germline V gene, CDR1 is SGHTA and CDR2 is FQGTGA. The J segment lost 12 bases and the V segment lost 5 bases, leaving 13 bases of the junction unmatched. CDR3 length equals 13 residues. The whole variable domain, filled in from reference TRBV7-3 and TRBJ2-7, reads GAGVSQTPSNKVTEKGKYVELRCDPISGHTALYWYRQSLGQGPEFLIYFQGTGAADDSGLPNDRFFAVRPEGSVSTLKIQRTERGDSAVYLCASSPQGGRVRYFGPGTRLTVT.

The chain carries TRBV18 and TRBJ2-7, with TRBD1 matching 7 bases. The V gene's germline CDR1 is KGHSH and CDR2 LQKENI. V lost 8 bases to trimming and J lost 3 bases; unmatched junction nucleotides: 7. The CDR3 loop spans 13 amino acids. CDR3 nucleotides: TGTGCCAGCCAGGGACAGAGATACTACGAGCAGTACTTC. It codes for CASQGQRYYEQYF.

The chain has TRBV28 and TRBJ2-7, with 11 bases aligning to TRBD2. The CDR3 runs to 16 residues. Germline V gene sequence: CDR1 MDHEN, CDR2 SYDVKM. The V gene end was trimmed by 4 bases and the J gene end by 4 bases; junction bases not matched to a gene: 9. CDR3 in amino acids: CASSSPRLAGSYEQYF. The DNA of the CDR3 is TGTGCCAGCAGTTCCCCCCGACTAGCGGGATCGTACGAGCAGTACTTC. The full variable domain, completed using reference TRBV28 and TRBJ2-7, is DVKVTQSSRYLVKRTGEKVFLECVQDMDHENMFWYRQDPGLGLRLIYFSYDVKMKEKGDIPEGYSVSREKKERFSLILESASTNQTSMYLCASSSPRLAGSYEQYFGPGTRLTVT.

The chain is built from TRBV18 and TRBJ1-1; weak D call: TRBD1 (6 bases). The CDR3 is made up of 13 amino acids. V was pared by 10 bases and J by 3 bases, with 15 bases between. The germline CDR1 and CDR2 sequences are KGHSH and LQKENI. The CDR3 spells CATREGGDTEAFF. CDR3 DNA: TGTGCCACCCGGGAGGGGGGTGACACTGAAGCTTTCTTT.

The chain uses TRBV3-1 (or the pseudogene TRBV3-2) and TRBJ1-2; 7 nucleotides agree with TRBD1. This CDR3 spans 15 amino acids. Germline CDR1 reads LGHDT; CDR2 reads YNNKEL (reference sequence). Trimming removed 0 bases from V and 3 bases from J; junction bases left unmatched: 4. For the CDR3, the DNA is TGTGCCAGCAGCCAAGATGGCAGGGGGGACTATGGCTACACCTTC. Protein sequence: CASSQDGRGDYGYTF.

CDR3 loop: CASSERGQFGNQPQHF. The CDR3 DNA sequence: TGTGCCAGCAGTGAAAGGGGTCAGTTCGGCAATCAGCCCCAGCATTTT. The chain uses TRBV6-1 and TRBJ1-5; a weak D match, TRBD1 (5 bases). Trimming left V 2 bases short and J 2 bases short, with 13 bases between. Germline V gene lookup returns CDR1 MNHNS and CDR2 SASEGT. CDR3 size: 16 residues.

This sequence joins TRBV2 and TRBJ1-1; D is uncertain. The CDR3 has 13 residues. Looked up from germline, CDR1 is SNHLY and CDR2 is FYNNEI. V gave up 4 bases and J gave up 4 bases, with 10 bases separating them. CDR3 nucleotide sequence: TGTGCCAGCAGTGTCGCCCCGAGCACTGAAGCTTTCTTT. Translating it yields CASSVAPSTEAFF.

This clone was observed once. The rearrangement links TRBV7-3 to TRBJ2-1; D unclear. Germline assignment: CDR1 SGHTA and CDR2 FQGTGA. The CDR3 length is 12 residues. V lost 2 bases and J 9 bases, leaving 8 bases between the germline ends. CDR3 bases: TGTGCCAGCAGCTTACTTTCGGGTGAGCAGTTCTTC. Translating gives CASSLLSGEQFF.

The rearrangement links TRBV9 to TRBJ2-5; weak D call: TRBD2 (6 bases). The CDR3 is made up of 13 amino acids. Trimming cost V 4 bases and J 5 bases, with 12 bases left between them. CDR1 and CDR2 (germline): SGDLS, YYNGEE. In nucleotides, the CDR3 is TGTGCCAGCAGCCCCCCCCGGGAGGAGACCCAGTACTTC. Its protein product is CASSPPREETQYF.

V is TRBV5-1 and J is TRBJ2-1; D may be TRBD2 (5 bases). CDR1 SGHRS and CDR2 YFSETQ come from the germline V gene. Trimming took off 6 bases at V and 8 bases at J, with 18 bases between the two ends. The CDR3 runs 14 residues. CDR3 DNA: TGCGCCAGCATGAGGGAGTATCTTATAGATGAGCAGTTCTTC. Translated: CASMREYLIDEQFF.

The gene calls are TRBV5-1 and TRBJ2-3; no clear D. Trimming shortened V by 0 bases and J by 2 bases, and 13 bases separated the two germline ends. This CDR3 is built from 16 residues. Germline V gives CDR1 SGHRS, CDR2 YFSETQ. CDR3 residues: CASSLGGASITDTQYF. Written as DNA, the CDR3 is TGCGCCAGCAGCTTGGGAGGCGCCTCGATCACAGATACGCAGTATTTT.

Only one count was recorded for this clone. The J gene is TRBJ2-7, the V gene TRBV7-2; 12 bases line up with TRBD2. The length of the CDR3 is 15 residues. The J segment lost 5 bases and the V segment lost 5 bases, leaving 7 bases of the junction unmatched. Germline CDR1 reads SGHTA; CDR2 reads FQGNSA. In DNA, the CDR3 is TGTGCCAGCAGCCAAACGGGACTAGCGGGTAACGAGCAGTACTTC. Amino acids: CASSQTGLAGNEQYF.

The CDR3 nucleotides are TGTGCCATCAGTCGGGGGGCTAACAATCAGCCCCAGCATTTT. Amino acid sequence: CAISRGANNQPQHF. The rearrangement uses TRBV10-3 and TRBJ1-5, with D tentatively TRBD1 (6 bases). Germline loops: CDR1 ENHRY, CDR2 SYGVKD. CDR3 length: 14 residues. Trimming pared 5 bases from V and 3 bases from J, leaving 11 bases between.

The chain uses TRBV28 and TRBJ1-3, with 7 bases lining up with TRBD1. V was pared by 2 bases and J by 3 bases, with 7 bases of the junction left unmatched. From germline, CDR1 is MDHEN and CDR2 SYDVKM. The CDR3 is 16 residues long. Here the CDR3 DNA reads TGTGCCAGCAGTTTAAGACAGGGCGAACGTGGAAACACCATATATTTT. Protein: CASSLRQGERGNTIYF.

About this clone itself: Distinct nucleotide sequences in the sample also encode this CDR3. The chain uses TRBV28 and TRBJ2-7; D remains unclear. CDR1 is MDHEN and CDR2 is SYDVKM in the germline V gene. The CDR3 is 11 amino acids. The ends were cut back, 2 bases at V and 6 bases at J, with 5 bases in the middle. The CDR3 spells CASSLRFEQYF. The DNA of the CDR3 is TGTGCCAGCAGTTTACGTTTCGAGCAGTACTTC.

On this clone: Other DNA sequences in this sample translate to the same CDR3. The gene calls are TRBV4-3 and TRBJ2-7; possible D gene TRBD1, 6 bases. V was pared by 5 bases and J by 4 bases, with 12 bases between. Germline V gene sequence: CDR1 LGHNA, CDR2 YSLEER. The CDR3 loop spans 13 amino acids. The DNA of the CDR3 is TGCGCCAGCAGCAGAGAACAGGGTTACGAGCAGTACTTC. Encoded protein: CASSREQGYEQYF.

The chain links TRBV2 to TRBJ1-4; tentatively, D is TRBD1 (5 bases). With 7 bases removed from V and 0 bases from J, the gap between germline ends came to 9 bases. CDR1 and CDR2 from the germline V gene are SNHLY and FYNNEI. This CDR3 has 14 residues. The DNA for the CDR3 is TGTGCCAGCAATGTAGGGGCAACTAATGAAAAACTGTTTTTT. Amino acid sequence: CASNVGATNEKLFF.

This clone was observed a single time. An end of the junction differs from the germline gene, which may be a read error. The chain recombines TRBV27 with TRBJ2-3, with 8 bases matching TRBD2. The CDR3 is made up of 15 amino acids. Germline V CDR1 and CDR2: MNHEY, SMNVEV (reference sequence). CDR3 amino acids: CASSLTGLGTDAQYF. CDR3 DNA sequence: TGTGCCAGCAGTTTAACGGGACTAGGCACAGATGCGCAGTATTTT.